This TCR beta chain is from a study of neurological immune-mediated disorders. Synthesis of cDNA was carried out by template-switch 5'RACE. The reaction used 10-nucleotide random UMIs. TCRdb redid the calling of the 5' RACE reads with MiXCR, one entry per CDR3 protein. The sample shows about 120,000 distinct CDR3 sequences, about 3.4% of them seen only once. Trimming shortened V by 4 bases and J by 8 bases, and 14 bases separated the two germline ends. The CDR3 runs to 13 residues. Germline assignment: CDR1 SGHVS and CDR2 FNYEAQ. This clonotype was counted at least ten times. The source is a woman aged 25 to 39 with multiple sclerosis. This chain connects TRBV7-6 to TRBJ1-1; D remains ambiguous. Material for sequencing was PBMCs. The CDR3 loop is CASSYQSNGEAFF. The CDR3 DNA reads as TGTGCCAGCAGCTATCAGTCCAATGGGGAAGCTTTCTTT.